This T cell receptor beta chain was sequenced in a study of graft-versus-host responses after intestinal transplantation. The wider study: The transplants performed in recipients were multivisceral, liver-intestinal, or isolated intestinal. Every recipient underwent anti-thymocyte globulin induction, then tacrolimus and steroids for about three years. Study results and caveats: High graft-versus-host to host-versus-graft clonal ratios were found in allografts of patients who had graft-donor T cell macrochimerism. Among recipient marrow samples, GvH clones were found; some appeared first in ileum or blood.

Intraepithelial and lamina propria lymphocytes were isolated from graft specimens. To note about this clone: Its cognate antigen is unknown.

The protocol was immunoSEQ multiplex PCR, while the TCRdb copy is restricted to in-frame clones and leaves out a portion. The sample records some 20,000 clones, approximately 70% being singletons. CDR3 length: 11 amino acids. Germline V gives CDR1 SNHLY, CDR2 FYNNEI. The source was ileum tissue, collected roughly three weeks after intestinal transplant. This TCR came from a human patient who received an intestinal transplant, so some T cells may come from the graft donor. This chain links TRBV2 with TRBJ2-5; D gene ambiguous. The assigned J gene may be wrong: the sequence end matches TRBJ2-7 better. CDR3 in DNA: TGTGCCAGCAGTAACTCCTACGAGCAGTACTTC. Its translation: CASSNSYEQYF.